This paragraph covers one T cell receptor (beta chain) sequence. Its cognate antigen is unknown. This sample was included in a study of cytomegalovirus exposure and HLA in healthy donors. Background on the study: Within an early data release were 65 million to 90 million unique TCRs drawn from HLA-typed donors. Notes on the study in general: The study put 150 or so TCR beta chains on its list as cytomegalovirus-associated.

Amplification used 60 Vbeta primers and 13 Jbeta primers. Generated by immunoSEQ multiplex PCR, the TCRdb table keeps only in-frame clones and is missing some. The sample lists roughly 98,000 clones; around 79% were seen once. Deletions cut 3 bases from V and 0 bases from J, with 9 bases between. The CDR3 contains 16 residues. CDR1 is SEHNR, CDR2 FQNEAQ, per germline (reference sequence). Sequenced: PBMCs. This sequence was found in a woman in her 70s in good health and CMV-seropositive. The genes are TRBV7-9 and TRBJ1-6; TRBD1 might be the D (5 bases). The chain's CDR3 is CASSFRQSSYNSPLHF. The CDR3 coding sequence is TGTGCCAGCAGCTTCAGACAGAGCTCCTATAATTCACCCCTCCACTTT. Full variable domain (rest looked up from reference TRBV7-9 and TRBJ1-6): DTGVSQNPRHKITKRGQNVTFRCDPISEHNRLYWYRQTLGQGPEFLTYFQNEAQLEKSRLLSDRFSAERPKGSFSTLEIQRTEQGDSAMYLCASSFRQSSYNSPLHFGNGTRLTVT.